A selection of T cell receptor beta chains follows, all from one sample in a study of cytomegalovirus exposure and HLA in healthy donors. Libraries were prepared by immunoSEQ multiplex PCR; TCRdb keeps only in-frame clonotypes and omits some of them. Of about 87,000 clones in the sample, under 80% are singletons; the top ten hold around 20%. The sequencing sample was made of PBMCs. These receptors were collected from a man aged 25-45 years in good health and CMV-seropositive. CDR3s include the opening cysteine and the closing phenylalanine or tryptophan. The D gene is left open where the match is weak. The size entry is marked missing in some rows and otherwise reads once, few, many or a size class.

V	J	size	D	CDR3	DNA
TRBV4-1	TRBJ2-7	once	NA	CASSSSGTSGYEQYF	NA
TRBV27	TRBJ2-7	NA	NA	CASSFRRGSQDEQYF	TGTGCCAGCAGTTTCAGAAGGGGCTCTCAGGACGAGCAGTACTTC
TRBV4-1	TRBJ1-5	NA	NA	CASSQGHLSNQPQHF	TGCGCCAGCAGCCAAGGGCACCTTAGCAATCAGCCCCAGCATTTT
TRBV6-1	TRBJ2-6	NA	TRBD1	CASSGQHSGANVLPF	TGTGCCAGCTCGGGACAGCACTCTGGGGCCAACGTCCTGCCTTTC
TRBV7-2	TRBJ2-3	few	NA	CASSSRQGTDTQYF	TGTGCCAGCAGCTCCCGACAGGGCACAGATACGCAGTATTTT
TRBV7-9	TRBJ2-4	NA	NA	CASSSGSGTSLAKNIQYF	TGTGCCAGCAGCTCAGGTAGCGGAACCAGCCTAGCCAAAAACATTCAGTACTTC
TRBV19	TRBJ2-5	NA	NA	CATYGQSKETQYF	TGTGCCACATACGGACAGTCCAAAGAGACCCAGTACTTC
TRBV19	TRBJ2-7	NA	NA	CASSSQGVSYEQYF	TGTGCCAGTAGTTCACAGGGTGTCTCCTACGAGCAGTACTTC
TRBV5-8	TRBJ1-5	NA	NA	CASSYRAGRSNQPQHF	TGTGCCAGCAGCTACCGAGCAGGGCGGAGCAATCAGCCCCAGCATTTT
TRBV4-1	TRBJ2-5	NA	TRBD2	CASSLSSGREETQYF	TGCGCCAGCAGCCTATCATCGGGGCGGGAGGAGACCCAGTACTTC
TRBV29-1	TRBJ2-2	NA	NA	CSVADRLNTGELFF	TGCAGCGTCGCCGACAGGCTTAACACCGGGGAGCTGTTTTTT
TRBV7-2	TRBJ2-7	few	TRBD1	CASSLQGTGAPYEQYF	TGTGCCAGCAGCTTACAAGGGACAGGGGCCCCCTACGAGCAGTACTTC
TRBV10-2	TRBJ1-1	NA	TRBD1	CASSPQGTNTEAFF	TGCGCCAGCAGTCCACAGGGGACGAACACTGAAGCTTTCTTT
TRBV7-9	TRBJ1-2	NA	NA	CASSSNPLNPF	TGTGCCAGCAGCTCAAACCCCCTAAACCCCTTC
TRBV6-5	TRBJ1-2	NA	NA	CATLSGARGIYGYTF	TGTGCCACCCTATCCGGGGCGAGGGGGATATATGGCTACACCTTC
TRBV6-5	TRBJ2-1	few	TRBD2	CASSYGLAGNEQFF	TGTGCCAGCAGTTACGGCCTAGCGGGCAATGAGCAGTTCTTC
TRBV5-1	TRBJ2-7	NA	NA	CASSSREGRTYEQYF	TGCGCCAGCAGCTCCCGGGAAGGGAGGACCTACGAGCAGTACTTC
TRBV7-9	TRBJ2-7	NA	NA	CSSSAVEYEQYF	TGTTCCAGCAGCGCTGTGGAGTACGAGCAGTACTTC
TRBV6-6	TRBJ1-6	NA	NA	CASSARENSPLHF	TGTGCCAGCAGTGCCAGGGAAAATTCACCCCTCCACTTT
TRBV12-5	TRBJ1-1	few	NA	CASGFPGVTEAFF	TGTGCTAGTGGTTTTCCAGGGGTCACTGAAGCTTTCTTT
TRBV25-1	TRBJ2-5	NA	NA	CASSPGGRETQYF	TGTGCCAGCAGCCCAGGAGGGCGAGAGACCCAGTACTTC
TRBV2	TRBJ2-7	NA	NA	CASSEEEWQYF	TGTGCCAGCAGTGAGGAGGAATGGCAGTACTTC
TRBV2	TRBJ1-1	NA	NA	CASSTMNTEAFF	TGTGCCAGCAGTACTATGAACACTGAAGCTTTCTTT
TRBV28	TRBJ2-6	NA	NA	CASSLGGAAPSGANVLTF	TGTGCCAGCAGTTTAGGGGGGGCCGCCCCCTCTGGGGCCAACGTCCTGACTTTC
TRBV12-5	TRBJ2-2	NA	NA	CASDPQDTGELFF	TGTGCTAGTGACCCTCAGGACACCGGGGAGCTGTTTTTT
TRBV7-2	TRBJ1-5	NA	NA	CASSLALSQPQHF	TGTGCCAGCAGCTTAGCGCTTAGTCAGCCCCAGCATTTT
TRBV7-8	TRBJ1-1	NA	NA	CASSPPRVNTEAFF	TGTGCCAGCAGCCCCCCCAGGGTGAACACTGAAGCTTTCTTT
TRBV14	TRBJ1-6	NA	NA	CASSQVVSSPLHF	TGTGCCAGCAGCCAAGTAGTCTCCTCACCCCTCCACTTT
TRBV30	TRBJ1-4	NA	NA	CAWSPLVSPNEKLFF	TGTGCCTGGAGCCCTCTAGTCTCCCCCAATGAAAAACTGTTTTTT
TRBV27	TRBJ2-2	NA	TRBD2	CASSMTGTSGMAGELFF	TGTGCCAGCAGTATGACTGGGACTAGCGGGATGGCCGGGGAGCTGTTTTTT
TRBV29-1	TRBJ2-7	NA	NA	CSVVRAATYEQYF	TGCAGCGTTGTGCGAGCGGCCACCTACGAGCAGTACTTC
TRBV5-1	TRBJ1-1	NA	TRBD1	CASSPGQGPHGAEAFF	TGCGCCAGCAGCCCGGGACAGGGCCCACACGGCGCTGAAGCTTTCTTT
TRBV4-2	TRBJ2-7	NA	NA	CASSQPAGGQHEQYF	TGTGCCAGCAGCCAACCCGCCGGGGGACAGCACGAGCAGTACTTC
TRBV4-2	TRBJ2-3	few	NA	CASSQRESDTDTQYF	TGTGCCAGCAGCCAACGGGAGTCTGACACAGATACGCAGTATTTT
TRBV21-1	TRBJ1-1	NA	NA	CASSKRDSSTEAFF	TGTGCCAGCAGCAAGAGGGACTCAAGCACTGAAGCTTTCTTT
TRBV10-3	TRBJ2-2	NA	TRBD2	CAISSGVGNTGELFF	TGTGCCATCAGTAGCGGGGTGGGGAACACCGGGGAGCTGTTTTTT
TRBV6-6	TRBJ1-3	NA	NA	CASINTGSGNTIYF	TGTGCCAGCATCAATACAGGATCTGGAAACACCATATATTTT
TRBV2	TRBJ2-7	NA	NA	CASSIDRLGGEQYF	TGTGCCAGCAGTATAGACAGGCTAGGAGGCGAGCAGTACTTC
TRBV19	TRBJ1-2	few	TRBD1	CASKNTGGGQGGYTF	TGTGCCAGTAAAAATACAGGGGGCGGGCAAGGTGGCTACACCTTC
TRBV2	TRBJ1-2	NA	NA	CASSEGGSPPGYTF	TGTGCCAGCAGTGAGGGGGGATCGCCTCCTGGCTACACCTTC
TRBV9	TRBJ1-2	once	NA	CASSEEGLKSVGYTF	TGTGCCAGCAGCGAGGAGGGGCTCAAATCAGTAGGCTACACCTTC
TRBV28	TRBJ2-1	NA	TRBD1	CASTGGGQGLYNEQFF	TGTGCCAGTACTGGAGGGGGACAGGGGCTCTACAATGAGCAGTTCTTC
TRBV6-5	TRBJ2-1	NA	NA	CASSLLVRVHNEQFF	TGTGCCAGCAGCCTACTTGTTCGGGTCCACAATGAGCAGTTCTTC
TRBV6-6	TRBJ2-7	once	TRBD1	CASTLDRGPGEQYF	TGTGCCAGCACACTCGACAGGGGGCCTGGCGAGCAGTACTTC
TRBV7-6	TRBJ2-7	NA	NA	CASSLAASYAQYF	TGTGCCAGCAGCTTAGCCGCCTCCTACGCGCAGTACTTC
TRBV4-3	TRBJ2-7	NA	TRBD2	CASSQIGTSGARYEQYF	TGCGCCAGCAGCCAAATCGGGACTAGCGGGGCTAGGTACGAGCAGTACTTC
TRBV10-1	TRBJ2-7	NA	TRBD1	CASSERGQATYEQYF	TGCGCCAGCAGTGAGAGGGGGCAGGCAACCTACGAGCAGTACTTC
TRBV11-2	TRBJ1-1	NA	TRBD1	CASRRDRGRVNTEAFF	TGTGCCAGCAGGAGGGACAGGGGGCGGGTGAACACTGAAGCTTTCTTT
TRBV28	TRBJ1-1	few	NA	CASRTGNTEAFF	TGTGCCAGCCGCACAGGGAACACTGAAGCTTTCTTT
TRBV28	TRBJ2-7	NA	NA	CASRPQGYEQYF	TGTGCCAGCAGACCCCAGGGGTACGAGCAGTACTTC
TRBV7-3	TRBJ2-1	NA	NA	CASSLFQGHEQFF	TGTGCCAGCAGCTTATTCCAGGGCCATGAGCAGTTCTTC